The 31 T cell receptor beta chains reported below all come from one sample, sequenced in a study of tumor-infiltrating lymphocytes in primary liver carcinoma. Unsorted whole blood yielded the blood RNA, and germline DNA was also extracted. The input was approximately 500 ng total RNA; TCR beta cDNA was made from it with a constant-region primer. Library construction for TCR beta comprised three nested multiplex PCR rounds performed with slightly modified ARM-PCR. Both of the initial two PCR rounds ran for around 9 cycles and employed TRBV1-TRBV30 forward primers alongside a C-beta reverse primer. MiXCR, run by TCRdb on the multiplex PCR reads, gives a single entry per CDR3 protein. The top ten hold roughly 9% of the sample, which has fewer than 400,000 distinct CDR3 sequences, 50% to 70% seen once. The sequencing input was peripheral blood. Receptors originate from a man aged 35 to 55 with primary liver carcinoma and hepatitis B virus infection.

There are many counts of this clonotype. The chain links TRBV6-6 to TRBJ1-4, with no clear D. The CDR3 consists of 17 residues. V lost 2 bases, J lost 3 bases, and 16 bases lay in between. Looked up from germline, CDR1 is MNHNY and CDR2 is SVGAGI (reference sequence). In DNA, the CDR3 is TGTGCCAGCAGTTACACCCGCCGGGGTAGAGCTAATGAAAAACTGTTTTTT. The encoded protein is CASSYTRRGRANEKLFF.

This clonotype was seen many times. The V and J genes are TRBV12-3 or TRBV12-4 and TRBJ1-1, with D unresolved. Trimming removed 2 bases from V and 6 bases from J, with 7 bases in between. The CDR3 loop spans 12 amino acids. CDR3 region: CASSLTLSEAFF. CDR3 coding DNA: TGTGCCAGCAGTTTAACGCTGTCTGAAGCTTTCTTT.

This chain links TRBV4-3 with TRBJ1-4, with TRBD1 as a possible D gene (6 bases). This CDR3 has 20 amino acids. CDR1 and CDR2 from the germline V gene are LGHNA and YSLEER. Deletions cut 3 bases from V and 5 bases from J, with 28 bases between. The CDR3 bases are TGCGCCAGCAGCCATTCACCCGCATTATGGGGGCAGCGGCCCAATGAAAAACTGTTTTTT. Its translation is CASSHSPALWGQRPNEKLFF.

About this clonotype itself: At one end the junction does not follow the germline gene, possibly because of a read error. The gene calls are TRBV5-4 and TRBJ2-7; D assignment may be TRBD1 or TRBD2 (6 bases each). The germline V gene has CDR1 SGHNT and CDR2 YYREEE (reference sequence). The length of the CDR3 is 16 residues. Written as DNA, the CDR3 is TGTGCCAGCAGAATGGGGGGCAATTCCTTCGAGTACGATCAGTACTTC. This sequence encodes CASRMGGNSFEYDQYF.

Details on this clonotype: A much larger clone is a single base away; this may be a read error. This sequence joins TRBV4-1 and TRBJ2-3, with 15 bases fitting TRBD2. This CDR3 spans 18 amino acids. Germline V CDR1 and CDR2: MGHRA, YSYEKL. CDR3 bases: TGCGCCAGCAGCCAAGGGGGGGGACTAGCGGGAGGACCAGATAAGCAGTATTTT. Its protein is CASSQGGGLAGGPDKQYF.

As to this clonotype: The germline gene is not matched at one end of the junction; a read error may be the cause. The V gene is TRBV6-1, the J gene TRBJ1-2, with D perhaps matching TRBD1 (5 bases). Germline values: CDR1 MNHNS, CDR2 SASEGT. This CDR3 is built from 15 residues. The DNA for the CDR3 is TGTGCCAGCAGTCGACCCCGGCAGGGATCCTATGGCTACATCTTC. Its translation is CASSRPRQGSYGYIF.

Only a few counts were recorded for this clonotype. V usage is TRBV30 and J usage is TRBJ1-1, with a weak D call TRBD1 (5 bases). With 3 bases removed from V and 5 bases from J, the gap between germline ends came to 22 bases. Germline-derived CDR1 and CDR2 are GTSNPN and SVGIG (reference sequence). The CDR3 runs to 16 residues. CDR3 region: CAWSWGSYRRTTEAFF. The CDR3 DNA reads as TGTGCCTGGAGCTGGGGCAGTTATCGACGGACGACTGAAGCTTTCTTT.

Comments on this clonotype: This may arise from a read error, as a much more abundant clone is one base away. Here the CDR3 reads CASSQGFQPQLF. The CDR3 DNA sequence: TGTGCCAGCAGCCAGGGGTTTCAGCCCCAGCTTTTT. The chain employs TRBV6-2 or TRBV6-3 and TRBJ1-5, with D perhaps TRBD1 (6 bases). CDR3 length equals 12 residues. Germline assignment: CDR1 MNHEY and CDR2 SVGEGT.

Worth noting for this clonotype: It may be a read error: a sequence one base away is much more abundant. The V and J genes are TRBV6-5 and TRBJ2-2; D is tentatively TRBD1 or TRBD2 (6 bases each). V dropped 7 bases and J dropped 1 base, with 19 bases sitting between them. The CDR3 runs to 17 residues. Germline V lookup: CDR1 MNHEY, CDR2 SVGAGI. CDR3 amino acids: CASNPTPGDMNTGELFF. The CDR3 nucleotides are TGTGCCAGCAACCCGACCCCGGGGGACATGAACACCGGGGAGCTGTTTTTT.

The rearrangement uses TRBV5-5 and TRBJ1-1; the D is unclear. CDR3 length: 13 amino acids. Germline V gives CDR1 SGHKS, CDR2 YYEKEE (reference sequence). Between the trimmed V and J ends, which lost 6 bases and 6 bases, there was a span of 15 bases. The CDR3 reads CASNWGIRAEAFF. CDR3 DNA: TGTGCCAGCAACTGGGGAATTCGCGCTGAAGCTTTCTTT. Together with reference TRBV5-5 and TRBJ1-1, the CDR3 gives the full variable domain: DAGVTQSPTHLIKTRGQQVTLRCSPISGHKSVSWYQQVLGQGPQFIFQYYEKEERGRGNFPDRFSARQFPNYSSELNVNALLLGDSALYLCASNWGIRAEAFFGQGTRLTVV.

The J gene is TRBJ2-1, the V gene TRBV5-5, with 10 bases that match TRBD2. The closer fit of TRBJ2-7 to the DNA end suggests the J call may be wrong. Germline V lookup: CDR1 SGHKS, CDR2 YYEKEE (reference sequence). The CDR3 covers 16 residues. Here the CDR3 DNA reads TGTGCCAGAGGGCCTCTAGCGGGAGATTCCTACAATGAGCAGTACTTC. This gives the protein CARGPLAGDSYNEQYF.

In regard to this clonotype: Compared with germline, one end of the junction differs, possibly owing to a read error. This chain links TRBV29-1 with TRBJ2-3; D may be TRBD2 (5 bases). CDR1 and CDR2 (germline): SQVTM, ANQGSEA. The CDR3 extends over 12 amino acids. The CDR3 is CSVGPSKDTQYF. The CDR3, as DNA: TGCAGCGTTGGACCTAGCAAAGATACGCAGTATTTT.

This clonotype was found a few times. The J gene is TRBJ2-7, the V gene TRBV6-2 or TRBV6-3; TRBD1 aligns across 8 bases. The germline V gene has CDR1 MNHEY and CDR2 SVGEGT. The J segment lost 5 bases and the V segment lost 5 bases, leaving 17 bases of the junction unmatched. The CDR3 has 17 residues. In DNA form, the CDR3 reads TGTGCCAGCAGTCCGCGGACAGGGATGGTTTTCGGGCACGAGCAGTACTTC. Encoded protein: CASSPRTGMVFGHEQYF.

This clonotype was detected a few times. The chain employs TRBV5-1 and TRBJ2-2; no clear D. V was cut by 0 bases and J by 4 bases, with 13 bases left in between. CDR3 length: 16 amino acids. Germline values: CDR1 SGHRS, CDR2 YFSETQ. The CDR3 region is CASSLEPLGGTGELFF. Here the CDR3 DNA reads TGCGCCAGCAGCTTGGAGCCGCTTGGTGGCACCGGGGAGCTGTTTTTT.

This sequence joins TRBV12-3 or TRBV12-4 and TRBJ2-2, with TRBD1 matching 8 bases. V dropped 6 bases and J dropped 3; count of bases not matched to a gene: 6. The CDR3 contains 15 residues. The CDR3 coding sequence is TGTGCCAGCAGGGCCGGGACAGGAGACACCGGGGAGCTGTTTTTT. Translation: CASRAGTGDTGELFF.

Details on this clonotype: With a much larger clone just one base away, this may be a read error. The V gene is TRBV12-3 or TRBV12-4, the J gene TRBJ2-7; no clear D. V was trimmed by 7 bases and J by 4 bases, leaving 8 bases between them. The CDR3 sequence is 11 residues long. Here the CDR3 DNA reads TGTGCCAGCAATCAACTATACGAGCAGTACTTC. Its translation: CASNQLYEQYF.

The V call is TRBV7-8, the J call TRBJ2-1, with 9 bases aligning to TRBD2. After removal of 5 bases from V and 5 bases from J, the junction contained 10 bases not matched to a gene. CDR3 length: 16 amino acids. Germline CDR1 reads SGHVS; CDR2 reads FQNEAQ. CDR3 DNA sequence: TGTGCCAGCAGCATAGTTTCAGCGGGAGGCGACAATGAGCAGTTCTTC. Amino acids: CASSIVSAGGDNEQFF.

A remark on this clonotype: A read error is possible here, since a much larger clone lies one base away. The genes are TRBV12-3 or TRBV12-4 and TRBJ2-3; TRBD2 is a possible D gene (6 bases). Trimming removed 0 bases at V and 5 bases at J, with 9 bases between. This CDR3 is built from 14 residues. The CDR3 region is CASSLAEGIDTQYF. Here the CDR3 DNA reads TGTGCCAGCAGTTTAGCGGAGGGCATAGATACGCAGTATTTT.

This clonotype was seen just once. Given a much more abundant clone one base away, this may be a read error. The rearrangement joins TRBV6-2 or TRBV6-3 to TRBJ1-2; D is perhaps TRBD1 (6 bases). Deletions cut 7 bases from V and 6 bases from J, with 15 bases between. The CDR3 has 13 amino acids. Germline V gene lookup returns CDR1 MNHEY and CDR2 SVGEGT. For the CDR3, the DNA is TGTGCCAGCAATTGCTACAGGGAGGATGGCTACACCTTC. Translated, it gives CASNCYREDGYTF.

Details on this clonotype: A much bigger clone sits one base away, suggesting this may be a read error. This rearrangement joins TRBV28 to TRBJ1-5, with D unclear. CDR3 length: 12 amino acids. In germline, CDR1 is MDHEN, CDR2 SYDVKM. The chain's CDR3 is CVSSPYRQPQHF. For the CDR3, the DNA is TGTGTCAGCAGTCCTTATCGACAGCCCCAGCATTTT.

This clonotype was detected a few times. This chain links TRBV7-9 with TRBJ1-1; D possibly corresponds to TRBD1 (5 bases). Per the germline V gene, CDR1 is SEHNR and CDR2 is FQNEAQ (reference sequence). CDR3 size: 14 residues. V gave up 7 bases and J gave up 0 bases, with 12 bases separating them. The DNA for the CDR3 is TGTGCCAGCACCCTGGACAACATGAACACTGAAGCTTTCTTT. Residues: CASTLDNMNTEAFF. Looking up the rest from reference TRBV7-9 and TRBJ1-1 gives the full variable domain: DTGVSQNPRHKITKRGQNVTFRCDPISEHNRLYWYRQTLGQGPEFLTYFQNEAQLEKSRLLSDRFSAERPKGSFSTLEIQRTEQGDSAMYLCASTLDNMNTEAFFGQGTRLTVV.

This rearrangement joins TRBV28 to TRBJ2-7, with D uncertain. The CDR3 sequence is 15 residues long. Trimming stripped 6 bases from V and 9 bases from J, with 24 bases between. CDR1 is MDHEN and CDR2 is SYDVKM in the germline V gene. For the CDR3, the DNA is TGTGCCAGCAGCAAAACAGATTCCCCTATGAGAGGGCAGTACTTC. Amino acids: CASSKTDSPMRGQYF. The variable domain in full, completed from reference TRBV28 and TRBJ2-7, reads DVKVTQSSRYLVKRTGEKVFLECVQDMDHENMFWYRQDPGLGLRLIYFSYDVKMKEKGDIPEGYSVSREKKERFSLILESASTNQTSMYLCASSKTDSPMRGQYFGPGTRLTVT.

The chain links TRBV11-1 to TRBJ2-2; D remains unclear. Germline lookup yields CDR1 SGHAT and CDR2 FQDESV (reference sequence). The ends were cut back, 9 bases at V and 3 bases at J, with 20 bases in the middle. This CDR3 has 16 amino acids. This CDR3 reads CASSQTTGIYTGELFF. CDR3 in DNA: TGTGCCAGTAGCCAAACGACTGGCATATACACCGGGGAGCTGTTTTTT. The entire variable domain, with the rest obtained from reference TRBV11-1 and TRBJ2-2, is as follows: EAEVAQSPRYKITEKSQAVAFWCDPISGHATLYWYRQILGQGPELLVQFQDESVVDDSQLPKDRFSAERLKGVDSTLKIQPAELGDSAMYLCASSQTTGIYTGELFFGEGSRLTVL.

Points on this clonotype: This CDR3 is missing its conserved last phenylalanine or tryptophan, likely due to a read error. The gene calls are TRBV25-1 and TRBJ2-3; D uncertain. This CDR3 region has 10 residues. CDR1 is MGHDK and CDR2 is SYGVNS in the germline V gene. Trimming removed 8 bases from V and 4 bases from J, with 4 bases in between. The CDR3 spells CASVADTQYY. The CDR3 DNA reads as TGTGCCAGCGTTGCAGATACGCAGTATTAT.

The genes are TRBV6-4 and TRBJ1-1; possible D gene TRBD1, 6 bases. The CDR3 is 14 residues long. Per the germline V gene, CDR1 is MRHNA and CDR2 is SNTAGT. The ends were cut back, 6 bases at V and 6 bases at J, with 17 bases in the middle. DNA of the CDR3: TGTGCCAGCAGCGCACAGGGTGGAGCGGCTGAAGCTTTCTTT. Residues: CASSAQGGAAEAFF.

V and J are TRBV11-3 and TRBJ2-1, with 9 bases lining up with TRBD2. The CDR3 loop spans 15 amino acids. J lost 13 bases, V lost 3 bases, and 13 bases had no gene match. Germline V gives CDR1 SGHNT, CDR2 YENEEA. The DNA for the CDR3 is TGTGCCAGCAGCTTGGGGACTAGCAAGCTTAGTGAACAGTTCTTC. This encodes CASSLGTSKLSEQFF.

The chain recombines TRBV11-3 with TRBJ2-5; no reliable D call. Deletions cut 4 bases from V and 1 base from J, with 7 bases between. Germline CDR1 reads SGHNT; CDR2 reads YENEEA. The CDR3 is 13 residues long. Here the CDR3 reads CASSWGSQETQYF. The CDR3 DNA reads TGTGCCAGCAGCTGGGGATCCCAAGAGACCCAGTACTTC. The full variable domain, with the rest looked up from reference TRBV11-3 and TRBJ2-5, is EAGVVQSPRYKIIEKKQPVAFWCNPISGHNTLYWYLQNLGQGPELLIRYENEEAVDDSQLPKDRFSAERLKGVDSTLKIQPAELGDSAVYLCASSWGSQETQYFGPGTRLLVL.

Concerning this clonotype itself: This is likely a read error, given that the CDR3 carries no conserved phenylalanine or tryptophan at its end. The chain combines TRBV29-1 with TRBJ2-7, with 12 bases lining up with TRBD1. The CDR3 is 15 residues long. V dropped 5 bases and J dropped 4; count of bases not matched to a gene: 9. Germline values: CDR1 SQVTM, CDR2 ANQGSEA. The CDR3 region has the DNA TGCAGCGTTTCGCACGGGACAGGGGGCTCATACGAGCAGTACTCC. Its protein product is CSVSHGTGGSYEQYS.

As for this clonotype: The conserved phenylalanine or tryptophan normally closing the CDR3 is absent here, so this likely arose from a read error. This chain connects TRBV11-1 to TRBJ2-1; TRBD2 is a possible D gene (6 bases). CDR1 is SGHAT, CDR2 FQDESV, per germline (reference sequence). The V and J ends lost 6 bases and 8 bases respectively, with 23 bases between them. CDR3 length: 16 amino acids. This CDR3 reads CASRQKMRIGGDEQFS. The CDR3 nucleotides are TGTGCCAGCAGACAAAAGATGAGGATAGGAGGGGATGAGCAGTTCTCC.

This clonotype appeared a single time. The chain joins TRBV7-3 to TRBJ2-1; TRBD2 might be the D (6 bases). Germline assignment: CDR1 SGHTA and CDR2 FQGTGA. The CDR3 sequence is 16 residues long. The V end was cut by 5 bases, the J end by 5 bases, with 19 bases between. The CDR3 bases are TGTGCCAGCAGCCCGAACTCGGGAGAGGGGAACAATGAGCAGTTCTTC. It codes for CASSPNSGEGNNEQFF.

Concerning this clonotype itself: Possible read error: a much larger clone is one base away. The chain joins TRBV4-2 to TRBJ1-2, with D unclear. This CDR3 region has 15 residues. The germline V gene has CDR1 LGHNA and CDR2 YNFKEQ. V was shortened by 3 bases and J by 1 base, with 12 bases between the two germline ends. CDR3 sequence (DNA): TGTGCCAGCAGCCACCCTCAAGAGTATAACTATGGCTACACCTTC. Translated, it gives CASSHPQEYNYGYTF.